This T cell receptor (beta chain) was retrieved from a study of T cell repertoires in cytomegalovirus infection. Study-wide points: It was HLA-C-restricted CMV-specific TCR beta clonotypes that dominated the response ex vivo.

TCRdb itself ran the reads through MiXCR, one entry per CDR3 protein. The data hold some 680,000 distinct CDR3 sequences, with less than 40% observed a single time. The CDR3 is made up of 14 amino acids. Trimming left V 1 base short and J 3 bases short, with 10 bases between. Note on this clonotype: Its antigen is unknown.

This receptor was identified in a human donor in good health (CMV status not recorded). Some clones in this sample may be carry-over from other donors' samples. The sample was PBMCs. This chain links TRBV12-3 or TRBV12-4 with TRBJ2-7; D is ambiguous. The CDR3 DNA follows: TGTGCCAGCAGTTTAGGAGGTATCGGCTACGAGCAGTACTTC. This translates into CASSLGGIGYEQYF.